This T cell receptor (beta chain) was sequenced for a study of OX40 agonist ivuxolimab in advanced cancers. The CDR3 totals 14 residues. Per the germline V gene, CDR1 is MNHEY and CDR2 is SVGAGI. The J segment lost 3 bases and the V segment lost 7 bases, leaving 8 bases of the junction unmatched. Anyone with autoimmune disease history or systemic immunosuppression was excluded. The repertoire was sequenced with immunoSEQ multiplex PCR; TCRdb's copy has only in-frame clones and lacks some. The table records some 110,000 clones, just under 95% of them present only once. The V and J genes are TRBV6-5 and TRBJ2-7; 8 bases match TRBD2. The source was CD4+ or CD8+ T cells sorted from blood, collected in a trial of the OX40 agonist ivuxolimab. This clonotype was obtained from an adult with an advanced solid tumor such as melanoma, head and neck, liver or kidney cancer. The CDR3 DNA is TGTGCCAGCAAAGGTCCTAGCGGGTTCTACGAGCAGTACTTC. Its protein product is CASKGPSGFYEQYF.